Following are 13 T cell receptor beta chains from one sample sequenced in a study of T cells in Graves' hyperthyroidism and ophthalmopathy. What was amplified from RNA transcripts were TCR beta CDR3 regions. In the first-round RT-PCR of the TCR CDR3, the HTBI primer set was used. TCRdb ran MiXCR on the multiplex PCR reads and lists one entry per CDR3 protein. The table shows 300,000 to 500,000 distinct CDR3 sequences, with 15% occurring only once. Material for sequencing was blood. Every receptor here comes from a woman in her thirties with Graves' hyperthyroidism.

This clonotype was seen repeatedly, ten times or more. This CDR3 is CASSLGGRQETQYF. CDR3 DNA sequence: TGTGCCAGCAGCTTAGGGGGGCGGCAAGAGACCCAGTACTTC. The chain couples TRBV11-2 to TRBJ2-5; D possibly corresponds to TRBD1 (6 bases). Per the germline V gene, CDR1 is SGHAT and CDR2 is FQNNGV. This CDR3 has 14 amino acids. Trimming removed 1 base from V and 2 bases from J, with 8 bases in between.

In its sample, this clonotype was seen a few times. The chain employs TRBV7-3 and TRBJ2-7; 9 bases match TRBD1. The germline V gene has CDR1 SGHTA and CDR2 FQGTGA. The J segment lost 3 bases and the V segment lost 6 bases, leaving 6 bases of the junction unmatched. This CDR3 is 14 amino acids long. The CDR3 region has the DNA TGTGCCAGCAGTCCCGGGACAGGGATCTACGAGCAGTACTTC. As protein: CASSPGTGIYEQYF.

This clonotype was recorded at least ten times. The V gene is TRBV28, the J gene TRBJ2-7; TRBD2 matches at 11 bases. Unmatched junction bases numbered 10, after V lost 5 bases and J lost 7 bases. The germline CDR1 and CDR2 sequences are MDHEN and SYDVKM. This CDR3 is 15 amino acids long. Here the CDR3 reads CASSPTSGSFEEQYF. The DNA of the CDR3 is TGTGCCAGCAGTCCTACTAGCGGGAGTTTTGAAGAGCAGTACTTC.

This clonotype was counted at least ten times. The chain uses TRBV7-9 and TRBJ1-1, with 7 bases that match TRBD1. The germline V gene has CDR1 SEHNR and CDR2 FQNEAQ (reference sequence). This CDR3 is built from 19 residues. The V segment lost 5 bases and the J segment 6 bases; nucleotides outside the gene matches: 24. The CDR3 spells CASSARAPGQRASNPEAFF. The CDR3 nucleotides are TGTGCCAGCAGCGCCCGGGCTCCGGGACAGAGGGCCAGTAACCCTGAAGCTTTCTTT.

In its sample, this clonotype was seen a few times. The V and J genes are TRBV27 and TRBJ1-1, with a tentative D call TRBD1 (6 bases). V lost 4 bases to trimming and J lost 4 bases, with 13 bases between them. From germline, CDR1 is MNHEY and CDR2 SMNVEV (reference sequence). The CDR3 covers 14 residues. As DNA, the CDR3 is TGTGCCAGCAGTTCACAGGGATTGGCCACTGAAGCTTTCTTT. This sequence encodes CASSSQGLATEAFF.

The rearrangement joins TRBV7-9 to TRBJ2-3; D remains unclear. The V gene lost 0 bases and the J gene lost 0 bases, with 7 bases spanning the gap. The CDR3 sequence is 15 residues long. Germline-derived CDR1 and CDR2 are SEHNR and FQNEAQ (reference sequence). CDR3 protein: CASSLADHSTDTQYF. The CDR3 DNA follows: TGTGCCAGCAGCTTAGCAGATCATAGCACAGATACGCAGTATTTT.

This chain uses TRBV2 with TRBJ1-3; the D is unclear. Trimming pared 4 bases from V and 4 bases from J, leaving 11 bases between. There are 14 residues in the CDR3. Germline V gene sequence: CDR1 SNHLY, CDR2 FYNNEI. In nucleotides, the CDR3 is TGTGCCAGCAGTGTTGGGTTCTCAGGAAACACCATATATTTT. Its translation: CASSVGFSGNTIYF.

The chain is built from TRBV9 and TRBJ2-7; 8 nucleotides agree with TRBD2. CDR1 SGDLS and CDR2 YYNGEE come from the germline V gene. The ends lost 0 bases at V and 3 bases at J; junction bases unmatched: 5. This CDR3 comprises 15 residues. This chain's CDR3 is CASSVASGSGYEQYF. In DNA, the CDR3 is TGTGCCAGCAGCGTAGCGAGCGGGAGTGGCTACGAGCAGTACTTC.

The sample holds a few counts of this clonotype. This rearrangement joins TRBV15 to TRBJ1-5; D gene uncertain. The germline V gene encodes CDR1 LNHNV and CDR2 YYDKDF (reference sequence). The V and J ends lost 6 bases and 5 bases respectively, with 14 bases between them. CDR3 length equals 14 residues. CDR3 residues: CATRSEGGYQPQHF. The CDR3 DNA reads TGTGCCACCAGAAGCGAGGGTGGATATCAGCCCCAGCATTTT.

This clonotype came up a few times. The rearrangement links TRBV5-1 to TRBJ1-6; weak D call: TRBD1 (6 bases). CDR1 and CDR2 from the germline V gene are SGHRS and YFSETQ. V was trimmed by 4 bases and J by 6 bases, leaving 17 bases between them. This CDR3 is 16 amino acids long. The CDR3 DNA is TGCGCCAGCAGCGTACGAGCCGGGACATCTAATTCACCCCTCCACTTT. Its translation: CASSVRAGTSNSPLHF.

This clonotype was observed at least ten times. The rearrangement joins TRBV28 to TRBJ2-7; D may correspond to TRBD1 or TRBD2 (6 bases each). V lost 3 bases and J lost 7, with 22 bases in between. Germline CDR1 and CDR2: MDHEN and SYDVKM. The CDR3 loop spans 16 amino acids. CDR3 coding DNA: TGTGCCAGCAGTTTTGTGGGGGCGGGGAGGTTATGGGAGCAGTACTTC. Translating gives CASSFVGAGRLWEQYF.

This clonotype showed up many times. This chain links TRBV6-1 with TRBJ1-1; 8 bases fit TRBD1. CDR3 length: 13 residues. Germline V CDR1 and CDR2: MNHNS, SASEGT. V was clipped by 8 bases and J by 2 bases; unmatched bases: 4. DNA of the CDR3: TGTGCCAGCGGGGACAGGAGCAACACTGAAGCTTTCTTT. It codes for CASGDRSNTEAFF.

At least ten counts were recorded for this clonotype. The chain uses TRBV6-1 and TRBJ1-2; D not resolved. The CDR3 length is 13 residues. From germline, CDR1 is MNHNS and CDR2 SASEGT. Deletions cut 6 bases from V and 2 bases from J, with 10 bases between. Here the CDR3 DNA reads TGTGCCAGCAGCTATGACGGGAACTATGGCTACACCTTC. This translates into CASSYDGNYGYTF.